This TCR beta chain originates from a study of shared clonotypes between healthy human individuals. Whole-study results and caveats: Clonotypes shared by all four sorted-subset donors had higher generation probabilities than non-shared clonotypes.

Libraries were prepared by immunoSEQ multiplex PCR; TCRdb keeps only in-frame clonotypes and omits some of them. The sample has approximately 2.5 million clones, over 85% seen once. Details on this clone: The antigen remains undetermined.

This sequence originates from a man younger than 35 in good health. Some clones in this sample may be carry-over from other donors' samples. The material sequenced was naive CD4+ T cells from PBMCs. Subset denoted: CD45RA+ positively selected.

CDR3 nucleotide sequence: TGTGCCAGCAGATTTCCGGTAATATTCCGGGCCGGTTCTGGAGCGGGAGTTGATGATACGCAGTATTTT. Translated, it gives CASRFPVIFRAGSGAGVDDTQYF. The chain couples TRBV28 to TRBJ2-3; 8 bases match TRBD2. The CDR3 runs to 23 residues. The J segment lost 6 bases and the V segment lost 6 bases, leaving 35 bases of the junction unmatched. Germline V gene data show CDR1 as MDHEN and CDR2 as SYDVKM. The whole variable domain, remainder taken from reference TRBV28 and TRBJ2-3, is DVKVTQSSRYLVKRTGEKVFLECVQDMDHENMFWYRQDPGLGLRLIYFSYDVKMKEKGDIPEGYSVSREKKERFSLILESASTNQTSMYLCASRFPVIFRAGSGAGVDDTQYFGPGTRLTVL.